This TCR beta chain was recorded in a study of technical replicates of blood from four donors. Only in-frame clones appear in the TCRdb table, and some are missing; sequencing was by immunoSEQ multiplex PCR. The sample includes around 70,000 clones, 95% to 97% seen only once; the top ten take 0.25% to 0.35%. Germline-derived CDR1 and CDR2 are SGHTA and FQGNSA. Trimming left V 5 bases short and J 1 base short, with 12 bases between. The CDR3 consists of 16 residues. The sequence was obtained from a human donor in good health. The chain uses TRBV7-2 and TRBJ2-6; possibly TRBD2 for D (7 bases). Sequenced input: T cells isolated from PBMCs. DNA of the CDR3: TGTGCCAGCAGCCGCGAGGGGGGGTCTGGGGCCAACGTCCTGACTTTC. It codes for CASSREGGSGANVLTF.